This T cell receptor beta chain was identified in a study of cytomegalovirus exposure and HLA in healthy donors. At the level of the study: Approximately 83 million unique TCRs from HLA-typed donors were held in an early data release.

Trimming shortened V by 5 bases and J by 1 base, and 11 bases separated the two germline ends. The length of the CDR3 is 15 residues. CDR1 and CDR2 from the germline V gene are SEHNR and FQNEAQ (reference sequence). General study findings and limits: About 90% or about 30% of the time was how often most TCR beta V segments were productive, according to an earlier analysis. Donors belonging to an Asian-associated ancestry cluster reportedly showed fewer N-insertions in productive TCRs than the roughly 670-donor mean, according to what a later analysis found. Common viral pathogens were later found to be apparently linked to several of the most significant clusters.

This clone came up a few times. Its antigen remains unknown. PCR employed 60 Vbeta and 13 Jbeta primers. TCRdb keeps only in-frame clones here, not all; method: immunoSEQ multiplex PCR. The table lists some 130,000 clones, around 76% of them singletons, with roughly 7.2% in the top ten. Sequenced sample: PBMCs. The receptor was derived from a male donor in good health and CMV-seronegative. This rearrangement joins TRBV7-9 to TRBJ2-2; a possible D gene is TRBD2 (6 bases). The CDR3 nucleotides are TGTGCCAGCAGCCCGGGAGTGCTGAACACCGGGGAGCTGTTTTTT. Translation: CASSPGVLNTGELFF.